The next 6 T cell receptor beta chains were all read from a single sample in a study of blood T cell repertoires in COVID-19. Some clones are missing from TCRdb's copy, which holds only in-frame ones; the method was immunoSEQ multiplex PCR. Of roughly 120,000 clones in the sample, 80% to 95% are singletons; the top ten hold around 2%. Sequences were obtained from peripheral blood. The receptors derive from a man between 45 and 60 years old with COVID-19, enrolled during active disease.

The rearrangement links TRBV12-3 or TRBV12-4 to TRBJ1-4; D perhaps matches TRBD1 (5 bases). Trimming removed 10 bases at V and 2 bases at J, with 11 bases between. This CDR3 spans 13 amino acids. The CDR3 spells CATRGGTNEKLFF. In nucleotides, the CDR3 is TGTGCCACCCGGGGGGGGACTAATGAAAAACTGTTTTTT.

V and J are TRBV5-8 and TRBJ2-2, with 10 bases lining up with TRBD1. The trim removed 5 bases at V and 6 bases at J, leaving 7 bases unmatched. Germline values: CDR1 SGHTS, CDR2 YDEGEE. CDR3 length: 15 amino acids. CDR3: CASSPGTGVSGELFF. CDR3 in DNA: TGTGCCAGCAGTCCCGGGACAGGGGTTTCCGGGGAGCTGTTTTTT.

This clone occurred once. J is TRBJ1-1 and V is TRBV4-3; 9 bases line up with TRBD1. CDR3 length equals 14 residues. V was clipped by 0 bases and J by 5 bases; unmatched bases: 1. The germline V gene encodes CDR1 LGHNA and CDR2 YSLEER. CDR3 sequence (DNA): TGCGCCAGCAGCCAAGAAGGGACAGGGACTGAAGCTTTCTTT. Residues: CASSQEGTGTEAFF.

The chain recombines TRBV3-1 (or the pseudogene TRBV3-2) with TRBJ2-1; D remains ambiguous. This CDR3 is built from 11 residues. V was trimmed by 3 bases and J by 6 bases, leaving 3 bases between them. Germline assignment: CDR1 LGHDT and CDR2 YNNKEL (reference sequence). The CDR3 reads CASSQANEQFF. DNA of the CDR3: TGTGCCAGCAGCCAGGCCAATGAGCAGTTCTTC.

The chain combines TRBV6-5 with TRBJ1-6; tentative D call: TRBD1 (6 bases). In germline, CDR1 is MNHEY, CDR2 SVGAGI. The CDR3 extends over 14 amino acids. Trimming pared 9 bases from V and 7 bases from J, leaving 16 bases between. CDR3 amino acids: CASHIGGANSPLHF. CDR3 DNA sequence: TGTGCCAGTCACATTGGGGGGGCGAATTCACCCCTCCACTTT.

The chain is built from TRBV4-2 and TRBJ1-4, with a weak D call TRBD1 (5 bases). CDR1 and CDR2 from the germline V gene are LGHNA and YNFKEQ. The CDR3 loop spans 16 amino acids. V was shortened by 1 base and J by 3 bases, with 12 bases between the two germline ends. The CDR3 coding sequence is TGTGCCAGCAGCCAAGTCGTAGGGGCGCCTAATGAAAAACTGTTTTTT. This codes for CASSQVVGAPNEKLFF.